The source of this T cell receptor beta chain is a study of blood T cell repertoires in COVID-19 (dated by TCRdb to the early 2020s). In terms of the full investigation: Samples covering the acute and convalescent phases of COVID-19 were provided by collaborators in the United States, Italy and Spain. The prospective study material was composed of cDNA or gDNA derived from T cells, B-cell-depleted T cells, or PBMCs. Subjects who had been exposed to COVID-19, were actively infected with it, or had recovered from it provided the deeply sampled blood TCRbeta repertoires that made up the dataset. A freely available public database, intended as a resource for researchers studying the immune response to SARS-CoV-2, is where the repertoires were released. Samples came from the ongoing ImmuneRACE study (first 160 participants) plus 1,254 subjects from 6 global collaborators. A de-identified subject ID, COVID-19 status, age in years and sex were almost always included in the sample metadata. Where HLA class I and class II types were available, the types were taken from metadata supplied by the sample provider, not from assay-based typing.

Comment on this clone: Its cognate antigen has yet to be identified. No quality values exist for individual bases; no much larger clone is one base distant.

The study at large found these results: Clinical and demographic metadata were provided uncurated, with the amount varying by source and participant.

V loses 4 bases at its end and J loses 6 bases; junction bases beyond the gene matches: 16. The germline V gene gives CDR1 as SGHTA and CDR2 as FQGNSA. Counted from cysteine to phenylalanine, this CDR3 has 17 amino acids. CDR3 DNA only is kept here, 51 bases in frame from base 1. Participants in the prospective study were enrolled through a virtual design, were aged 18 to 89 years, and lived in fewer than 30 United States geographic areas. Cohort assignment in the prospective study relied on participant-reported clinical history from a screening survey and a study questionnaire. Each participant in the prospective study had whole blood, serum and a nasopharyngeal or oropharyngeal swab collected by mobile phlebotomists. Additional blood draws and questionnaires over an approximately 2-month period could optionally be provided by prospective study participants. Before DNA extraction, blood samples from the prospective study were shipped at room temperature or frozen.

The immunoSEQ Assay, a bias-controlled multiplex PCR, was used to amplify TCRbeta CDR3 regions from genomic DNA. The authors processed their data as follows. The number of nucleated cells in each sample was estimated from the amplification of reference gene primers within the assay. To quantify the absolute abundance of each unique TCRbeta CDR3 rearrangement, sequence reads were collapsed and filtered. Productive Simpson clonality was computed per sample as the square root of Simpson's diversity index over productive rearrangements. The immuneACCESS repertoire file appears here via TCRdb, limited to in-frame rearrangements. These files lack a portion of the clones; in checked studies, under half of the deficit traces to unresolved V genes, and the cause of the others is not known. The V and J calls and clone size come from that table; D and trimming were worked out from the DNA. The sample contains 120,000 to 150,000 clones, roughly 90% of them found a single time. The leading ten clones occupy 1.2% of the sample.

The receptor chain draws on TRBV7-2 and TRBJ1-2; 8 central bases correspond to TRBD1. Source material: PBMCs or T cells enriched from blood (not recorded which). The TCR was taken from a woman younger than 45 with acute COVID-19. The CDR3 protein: CASSSPREQGARDGYTF. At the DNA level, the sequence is TGTGCCAGCAGCTCCCCGAGGGAGCAGGGGGCGCGTGATGGCTACACCTTC.